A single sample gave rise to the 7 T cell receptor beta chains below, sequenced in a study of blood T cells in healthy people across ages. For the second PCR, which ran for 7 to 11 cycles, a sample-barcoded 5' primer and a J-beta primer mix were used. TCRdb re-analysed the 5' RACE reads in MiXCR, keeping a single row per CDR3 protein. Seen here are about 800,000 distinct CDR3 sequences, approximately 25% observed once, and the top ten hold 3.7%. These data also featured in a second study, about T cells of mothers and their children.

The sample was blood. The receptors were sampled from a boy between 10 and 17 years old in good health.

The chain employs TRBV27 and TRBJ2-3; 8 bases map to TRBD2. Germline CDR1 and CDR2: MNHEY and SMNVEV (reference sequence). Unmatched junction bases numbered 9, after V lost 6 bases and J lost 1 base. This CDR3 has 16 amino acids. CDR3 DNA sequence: TGTGCCAGCAGCCGGACGGGAGGGGTGGGCACAGATACGCAGTATTTT. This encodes CASSRTGGVGTDTQYF.

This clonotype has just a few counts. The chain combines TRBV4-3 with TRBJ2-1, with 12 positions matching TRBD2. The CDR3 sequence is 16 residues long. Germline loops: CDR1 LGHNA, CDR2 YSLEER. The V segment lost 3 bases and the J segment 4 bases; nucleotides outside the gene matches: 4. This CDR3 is CASSHVGLAGYNEQFF. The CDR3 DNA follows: TGCGCCAGCAGCCACGTAGGACTAGCGGGATACAATGAGCAGTTCTTC.

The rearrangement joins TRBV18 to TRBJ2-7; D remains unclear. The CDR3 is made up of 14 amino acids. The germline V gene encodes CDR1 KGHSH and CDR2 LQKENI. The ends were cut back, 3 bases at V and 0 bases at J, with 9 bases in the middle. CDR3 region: CASSPQFSSYEQYF. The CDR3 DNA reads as TGTGCCAGCTCACCCCAGTTTAGCTCCTACGAGCAGTACTTC.

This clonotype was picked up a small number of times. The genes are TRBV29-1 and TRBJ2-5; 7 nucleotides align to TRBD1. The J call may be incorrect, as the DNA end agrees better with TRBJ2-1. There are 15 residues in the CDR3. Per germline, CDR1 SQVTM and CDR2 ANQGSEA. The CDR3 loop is CSVEGTGTANNEQFF. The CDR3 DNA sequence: TGCAGCGTTGAGGGAACCGGGACAGCAAACAATGAGCAGTTCTTC.

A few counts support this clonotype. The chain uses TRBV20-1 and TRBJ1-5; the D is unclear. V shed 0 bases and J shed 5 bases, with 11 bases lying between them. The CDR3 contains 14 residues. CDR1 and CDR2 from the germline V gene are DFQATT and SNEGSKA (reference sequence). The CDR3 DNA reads TGCAGTGCTAGAGATCCGGACGCTCATCAGCCCCAGCATTTT. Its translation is CSARDPDAHQPQHF.

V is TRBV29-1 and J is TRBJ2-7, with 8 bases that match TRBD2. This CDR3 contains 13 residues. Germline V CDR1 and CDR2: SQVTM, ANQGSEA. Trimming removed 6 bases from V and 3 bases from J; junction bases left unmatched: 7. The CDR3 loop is CSVDLAGVYEQYF. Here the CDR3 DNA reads TGCAGCGTAGATCTAGCGGGCGTCTACGAGCAGTACTTC.

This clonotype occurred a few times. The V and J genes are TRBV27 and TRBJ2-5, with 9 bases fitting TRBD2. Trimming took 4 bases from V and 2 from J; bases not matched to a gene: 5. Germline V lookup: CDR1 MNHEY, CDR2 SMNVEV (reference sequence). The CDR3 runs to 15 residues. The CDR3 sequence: CASSSLAGPQETQYF. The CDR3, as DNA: TGTGCCAGCAGTTCCCTAGCGGGGCCACAAGAGACCCAGTACTTC.